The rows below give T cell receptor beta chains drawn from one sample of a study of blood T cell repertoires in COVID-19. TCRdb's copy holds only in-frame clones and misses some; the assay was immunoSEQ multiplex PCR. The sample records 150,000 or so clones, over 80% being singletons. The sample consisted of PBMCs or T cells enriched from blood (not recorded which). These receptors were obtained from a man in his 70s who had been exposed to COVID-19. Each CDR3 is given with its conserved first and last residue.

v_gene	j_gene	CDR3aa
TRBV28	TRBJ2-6	CASSPGGAGANVLTF
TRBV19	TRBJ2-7	CASSPGTGSSYEQYF
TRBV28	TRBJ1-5	CASRQGLQPQHF
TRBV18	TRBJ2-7	CASSQGQTSYEQYF
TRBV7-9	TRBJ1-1	CASSLDMNTEAFF
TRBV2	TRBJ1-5	CASSGSGQGNNQPQHF
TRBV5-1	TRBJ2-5	CASSPFPAGEYETQYF
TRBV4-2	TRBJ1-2	CASSQVAREGYGYTF
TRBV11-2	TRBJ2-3	CASSLDGGGPGDTQYF
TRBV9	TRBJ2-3	CASSTRQIGTDTQYF
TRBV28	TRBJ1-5	CASSSTLYRGQGNQPQHF
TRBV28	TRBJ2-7	CASSSGGYEQYF
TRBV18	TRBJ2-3	CASSPLDRGVTDTQYF
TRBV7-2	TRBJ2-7	CASSPRRGLSSYEQYF
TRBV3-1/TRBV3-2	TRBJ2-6	CASSQETGGPGANVLTF
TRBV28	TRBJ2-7	CASRRGQGTREQYF
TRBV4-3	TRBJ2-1	CASSQDGGRDEQFF
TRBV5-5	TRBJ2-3	CASSLDRGTSTDTQYF
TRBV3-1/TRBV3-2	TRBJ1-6	CASSPGGHDSPLHF
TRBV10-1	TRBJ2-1	CASSERAGGPGNEQFF
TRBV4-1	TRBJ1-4	CASSQDNSLEKLFF
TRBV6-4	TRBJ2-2	CASSDPLRAGELFF
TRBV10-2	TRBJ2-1	CASSDSFRTSGNNEQFF
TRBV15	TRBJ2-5	CATSRGGGFQETQYF
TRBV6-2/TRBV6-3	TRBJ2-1	CASSYYLAGSLGNNEQFF
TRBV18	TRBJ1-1	CASSPPTGMNTEAFF
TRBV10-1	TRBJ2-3	CASSSGSSSTDTQYF
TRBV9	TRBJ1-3	CASSVGFTRAGNTIYF
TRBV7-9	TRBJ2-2	CASSQPTSGDTGELFF
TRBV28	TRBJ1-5	CASSTPPATQPQHF
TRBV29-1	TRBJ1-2	CSVERSRDGYTF
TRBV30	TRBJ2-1	CAWSVIGGRYNEQFF
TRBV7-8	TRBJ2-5	CASSLGAGGRETQYF
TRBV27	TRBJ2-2	CASSLKGGTRTGELFF
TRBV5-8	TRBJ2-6	CASSLASFSGANVLTF
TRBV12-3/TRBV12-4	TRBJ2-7	CASSLNRRYEQYF